This T cell receptor beta chain was recovered during a study of CD8 T cells in Susac syndrome. Study-level findings and limits: None of the CD4+ T cell repertoires in Susac syndrome showed clonal expansion.

Random-hexamer reverse transcription was applied to 0.5 to 1 ug RNA. A single record per CDR3 protein comes from TCRdb applying MiXCR to the immunoSEQ multiplex PCR reads. The sample consists of 100,000 or so distinct CDR3 sequences, roughly 94% of them appearing once. Between the trimmed V and J ends, which lost 6 bases and 5 bases, there was a span of 19 bases. This CDR3 is built from 14 residues. Germline CDR1 is DFQATT and CDR2 is SNEGSKA (reference sequence). This clonotype was found once. Its matching antigen is unknown. The specimen was CD4+ T cells from PBMCs. The receptor was isolated from a human donor with Susac syndrome. The V call is TRBV20-1, the J call TRBJ1-1; D may be TRBD1 (5 bases). This CDR3 is CSAFQGAARTEAFF. CDR3 nucleotide sequence: TGCAGTGCCTTCCAGGGTGCGGCGCGGACTGAAGCTTTCTTT.